The 20 T cell receptor beta chains presented below share a single source sample, sequenced in a study of response to subunit inactivated influenza vaccine. TCRdb re-called the RT-PCR reads through MiXCR, storing one row per CDR3 protein. The table has about 170,000 distinct CDR3 sequences, 10% to 15% seen once. These data also formed part of another study, on T cells expressing NK-cell markers. As reported in that work: TCR beta libraries carry UMIs added by 5'RACE template switching.

The sample in question was CD8+ T cells sorted from PBMCs, obtained about 13 days after vaccination. The receptors were gathered from a man aged 45 to 65 who received an inactivated influenza vaccine.

This clonotype showed up many times. This chain joins TRBV29-1 and TRBJ2-1, with TRBD2 matching 11 bases. This CDR3 has 16 amino acids. The germline V gene encodes CDR1 SQVTM and CDR2 ANQGSEA. V lost 4 bases to trimming and J lost 0 bases; unmatched junction nucleotides: 5. Written as DNA, the CDR3 is TGCAGCGTTGGGGGACTAGCGGAAGGCTCCTACAATGAGCAGTTCTTC. This encodes CSVGGLAEGSYNEQFF.

This clonotype showed up many times. The chain uses TRBV4-2 and TRBJ2-7, with D possibly being TRBD1 (6 bases). CDR3 length equals 18 residues. The V gene's germline CDR1 is LGHNA and CDR2 YNFKEQ. The germline V and J ends were trimmed by 1 base and 0 bases, with 19 bases remaining between them. CDR3 region: CASSQGYRDGRTSYEQYF. CDR3 nucleotides: TGTGCCAGCAGCCAAGGGTACAGGGACGGACGAACCTCCTACGAGCAGTACTTC.

This clonotype was detected many times. The V gene is TRBV28, the J gene TRBJ2-1; D remains unclear. Trimming took 6 bases from V and 5 from J, leaving 8 bases between them. The germline V gene has CDR1 MDHEN and CDR2 SYDVKM. The CDR3 has 12 amino acids. This CDR3 is CASSLDNNEQFF. The CDR3 nucleotides are TGTGCCAGCAGCTTGGATAACAATGAGCAGTTCTTC.

The chain employs TRBV3-1 and TRBJ1-1; 7 bases are shared with TRBD1. The V gene end was trimmed by 2 bases and the J gene end by 4 bases; junction bases not matched to a gene: 4. Germline CDR1 and CDR2: LGHDT and YNNKEL (reference sequence). The CDR3 is 14 amino acids. The CDR3 sequence: CASSQSGQPTEAFF. CDR3 DNA: TGTGCCAGCAGCCAATCGGGACAGCCCACTGAAGCTTTCTTT.

This clonotype was detected a few times. The V and J genes are TRBV20-1 and TRBJ1-1, with no clear D. Trimming left V 6 bases short and J 10 bases short, with 12 bases between. Germline assignment: CDR1 DFQATT and CDR2 SNEGSKA (reference sequence). The CDR3 runs to 10 residues. CDR3 sequence reads: CSARKVGAFF. In DNA form, the CDR3 reads TGCAGTGCGCGAAAGGTTGGAGCTTTCTTT.

This clonotype was recorded a few times. J is TRBJ1-5 and V is TRBV6-5; D is possibly TRBD1 (5 bases). CDR1 is MNHEY and CDR2 is SVGAGI in the germline V gene. The CDR3 extends over 16 amino acids. Trimming removed 5 bases at V and 1 base at J, with 15 bases between. The CDR3 bases are TGTGCCAGCAGTCCCTCGGGACTGGGGAGCAATCAGCCCCAGCATTTT. As protein: CASSPSGLGSNQPQHF.

This clonotype was observed many times. J is TRBJ2-1 and V is TRBV19; 11 positions agree with TRBD1. V trimming: 9 bases; J trimming: 4 bases; junction bases outside the gene matches: 2. The CDR3 is 13 residues long. CDR1 is LNHDA, CDR2 SQIVND, per germline (reference sequence). The CDR3 sequence: CASGQGAYNEQFF. In nucleotides, the CDR3 is TGTGCCAGCGGACAGGGGGCTTACAATGAGCAGTTCTTC.

This clonotype was seen a handful of times. The chain combines TRBV12-3 or TRBV12-4 with TRBJ2-2; 8 bases match TRBD2. Unmatched junction bases numbered 17, after V lost 4 bases and J lost 4 bases. The CDR3 is 19 amino acids. CDR3 bases: TGTGCCAGCAGTTCCGGGACTAGTGGTGTAGGTGGCGGCACCGGGGAGCTGTTTTTT. Translation: CASSSGTSGVGGGTGELFF.

This clonotype was found a few times. The chain combines TRBV6-4 with TRBJ2-5; 9 bases match TRBD2. Per the germline V gene, CDR1 is MRHNA and CDR2 is SNTAGT. J gave up 4 bases and V 5 bases, and 11 bases lay outside the gene matches. The CDR3 runs to 16 residues. The DNA for the CDR3 is TGTGCCAGCAGTCCATATGGGCCAGCGGGAGGAGAGACCCAGTACTTC. Its protein is CASSPYGPAGGETQYF.

The chain couples TRBV29-1 to TRBJ2-2; the D gene is possibly TRBD1 (5 bases). This CDR3 spans 14 amino acids. Germline V gene data show CDR1 as SQVTM and CDR2 as ANQGSEA. V was trimmed by 5 bases and J by 5 bases, leaving 15 bases between them. The CDR3 here is CSVIPGKITGELFF. The DNA of the CDR3 is TGCAGCGTTATTCCAGGGAAGATTACCGGGGAGCTGTTTTTT.

This clonotype was found a few times. The chain couples TRBV28 to TRBJ2-5; 7 bases line up with TRBD1. The CDR3 extends over 15 amino acids. With 4 bases clipped from V and 5 bases from J, the junction kept 10 bases outside the gene matches. The germline V gene has CDR1 MDHEN and CDR2 SYDVKM. The CDR3: CASSSLTGVGETQYF. In DNA form, the CDR3 reads TGTGCCAGCAGTTCCTTAACAGGGGTTGGGGAGACCCAGTACTTC. Based on the CDR3 plus reference TRBV28 and TRBJ2-5, the full variable domain is DVKVTQSSRYLVKRTGEKVFLECVQDMDHENMFWYRQDPGLGLRLIYFSYDVKMKEKGDIPEGYSVSREKKERFSLILESASTNQTSMYLCASSSLTGVGETQYFGPGTRLLVL.

The chain joins TRBV7-9 to TRBJ2-6, with 7 bases matching TRBD1. The CDR3 covers 16 residues. CDR1 and CDR2 (germline): SEHNR, FQNEAQ (reference sequence). The junction had 6 bases not matched to a gene; V was cut back by 6 bases and J by 1 base. In nucleotides, the CDR3 is TGTGCCAGCAGGGGGACGACAGGGTCTGGGGCCAACGTCCTGACTTTC. Translated, it gives CASRGTTGSGANVLTF.

The rearrangement links TRBV7-9 to TRBJ2-7; a possible D gene is TRBD2 (6 bases). Between the trimmed V and J ends, which lost 5 bases and 2 bases, there was a span of 13 bases. The CDR3 length is 14 residues. Germline loops: CDR1 SEHNR, CDR2 FQNEAQ (reference sequence). The CDR3 loop reads CASSPLGSTYEQYF. The CDR3 DNA sequence: TGTGCCAGCAGCCCCCTCGGGAGTACCTACGAGCAGTACTTC. Based on the CDR3 plus reference TRBV7-9 and TRBJ2-7, the full variable domain is DTGVSQNPRHKITKRGQNVTFRCDPISEHNRLYWYRQTLGQGPEFLTYFQNEAQLEKSRLLSDRFSAERPKGSFSTLEIQRTEQGDSAMYLCASSPLGSTYEQYFGPGTRLTVT.

About this clonotype itself: Its ends do not fully match the called genes, so a read error is possible. The CDR3 reads CASSPTSTYSEQFF. The CDR3 DNA is TGCGCCAGCAGCCCTACTAGCACGTACAGTGAGCAGTTCTTC. This chain links TRBV4-1 with TRBJ2-1; TRBD2 is a possible D gene (6 bases). The CDR3 is 14 residues long. The germline V gene has CDR1 MGHRA and CDR2 YSYEKL.

The chain recombines TRBV5-6 with TRBJ2-7; perhaps TRBD1 as D (6 bases). V gave up 0 bases and J gave up 3 bases, with 10 bases separating them. The CDR3 has 14 amino acids. From germline, CDR1 is SGHDT and CDR2 YYEEEE. CDR3 DNA sequence: TGTGCCAGCAGCTTGGTTAGAGGGGGCTACGAGCAGTACTTC. Protein: CASSLVRGGYEQYF. The entire variable domain, with the rest obtained from reference TRBV5-6 and TRBJ2-7, is as follows: DAGVTQSPTHLIKTRGQQVTLRCSPKSGHDTVSWYQQALGQGPQFIFQYYEEEERQRGNFPDRFSGHQFPNYSSELNVNALLLGDSALYLCASSLVRGGYEQYFGPGTRLTVT.

Only a few counts were recorded for this clonotype. V gene TRBV30 combines with J gene TRBJ1-1, with D unclear. CDR1 and CDR2 (germline): GTSNPN, SVGIG (reference sequence). Deletions cut 2 bases from V and 4 bases from J, with 11 bases between. The length of the CDR3 is 13 residues. The CDR3 coding sequence is TGTGCCTGGAGTCGGACCGGAGGCACTGAAGCTTTCTTT. Translation gives CAWSRTGGTEAFF. The full variable domain, its missing parts supplied by reference TRBV30 and TRBJ1-1, is SQTIHQWPATLVQPVGSPLSLECTVEGTSNPNLYWYRQAAGRGLQLLFYSVGIGQISSEVPQNLSASRPQDRQFILSSKKLLLSDSGFYLCAWSRTGGTEAFFGQGTRLTVV.

This clonotype was seen more than once but under ten times. The rearrangement links TRBV12-3 or TRBV12-4 to TRBJ2-3; D is perhaps TRBD2 (6 bases). Trimming shortened V by 7 bases and J by 5 bases, and 16 bases separated the two germline ends. This CDR3 has 14 amino acids. The CDR3 region is CASNGPGVRDTQYF. DNA for the CDR3: TGTGCCAGCAATGGGCCGGGAGTTAGAGATACGCAGTATTTT.

The chain recombines TRBV11-2 with TRBJ2-3; D unclear. This CDR3 region has 15 residues. The germline gives CDR1 SGHAT, CDR2 FQNNGV. With 2 bases removed from V and 6 bases from J, the gap between germline ends came to 15 bases. The CDR3 DNA follows: TGTGCCAGCAGCTTACGAGTGGCCCTCCGGGATACGCAGTATTTT. It specifies CASSLRVALRDTQYF.

J is TRBJ2-7 and V is TRBV6-1; D possibly corresponds to TRBD1 (6 bases). The V gene's germline CDR1 is MNHNS and CDR2 SASEGT. The CDR3 has 15 residues. Trimming removed 2 bases from V and 3 bases from J, with 14 bases in between. The CDR3, as DNA: TGTGCCAGCAGTGAACTAACGGGACACTTCTACGAGCAGTACTTC. It specifies CASSELTGHFYEQYF.

This clonotype was picked up a small number of times. The chain employs TRBV7-8 and TRBJ2-3, with D perhaps TRBD1 (6 bases). This CDR3 has 14 residues. The V end lost 1 base, the J end lost 6 bases, and 11 bases lay between the germline ends. CDR1 and CDR2 (germline): SGHVS, FQNEAQ. As DNA, the CDR3 is TGTGCCAGCAGCTTAGACAGGGTGGGGGATACGCAGTATTTT. It is translated as CASSLDRVGDTQYF.